This TCR beta chain stems from a study of regulatory T cells in long-lasting Graves disease. J lost 5 bases, V lost 6 bases, and 8 bases had no gene match. Germline V gives CDR1 SEHNR, CDR2 FQNEAQ (reference sequence). This CDR3 is 14 amino acids long. Arm-PCR with iRepertoire HTBI primers amplified the CDR3 regions for these TCR beta libraries. TCRdb called the multiplex PCR reads again in MiXCR, with one record for every CDR3 protein. The sample has 450,000 to 600,000 distinct CDR3 sequences; about a sixth are singletons. As for time point: newly diagnosed GD, antithyroid drugs for less than 3 months. The authors made the TCR library using RNA they extracted from PBMCs. These data also formed part of another study, on T cells in Graves' hyperthyroidism and ophthalmopathy.

The receptor comes from a middle-aged man with Graves disease. The chain has TRBV7-9 and TRBJ2-5; TRBD1 matches 8 bases. Sequencing was performed on peripheral blood mononuclear cells (PBMCs), taken at new diagnosis, from a patient treated with antithyroid drugs. The CDR3 protein is CASSEWDRQETQYF. CDR3 bases: TGTGCCAGCAGTGAATGGGACAGGCAGGAGACCCAGTACTTC.